The 30 T cell receptor beta chains given below trace back to one sample, sequenced in a study of regulatory T cells in long-lasting Graves disease. Time point defined: persistent/refractory GD, antithyroid drugs over 5 years with positive TRAb. The TCR library was prepared using RNA isolated from PBMCs. Library construction for TCR beta used iRepertoire HTBI primers and Arm-PCR of CDR3 regions. TCRdb redid the calling of the multiplex PCR reads with MiXCR, one entry per CDR3 protein. The repertoire consists of 350,000 to 450,000 distinct CDR3 sequences, with around 21% occurring once and the leading ten covering roughly 20%. Here the sequenced sample was peripheral blood mononuclear cells (PBMCs), taken when the disease was refractory, from a patient treated with antithyroid drugs. The receptors stem from a female donor with Graves disease.

This clonotype was observed many times. The V call is TRBV6-2 or TRBV6-3, the J call TRBJ2-5; 9 nucleotides agree with TRBD1. This CDR3 is 14 amino acids long. Trimming took 6 bases from V and 5 from J; bases not matched to a gene: 7. Germline V lookup: CDR1 MNHEY, CDR2 SVGEGT. CDR3 protein: CASRGTGLGETQYF. CDR3 nucleotide sequence: TGTGCCAGCAGGGGGACAGGGCTCGGGGAGACCCAGTACTTC.

This clonotype was seen a few times. V and J are TRBV28 and TRBJ1-1; 7 nucleotides agree with TRBD1. The CDR3 is 15 residues long. The J segment lost 0 bases and the V segment lost 5 bases, leaving 6 bases of the junction unmatched. CDR1 MDHEN and CDR2 SYDVKM come from the germline V gene. This CDR3 is CASSLPGGLNTEAFF. CDR3 coding DNA: TGTGCCAGCAGTCTGCCAGGGGGATTGAACACTGAAGCTTTCTTT.

The chain couples TRBV5-1 to TRBJ2-1, with 13 positions matching TRBD2. The CDR3 is 15 residues long. Trimming cost V 2 bases and J 6 bases; bases outside gene matches: 2. The germline V gene encodes CDR1 SGHRS and CDR2 YFSETQ. The CDR3 region is CASSLLAGGGNEQFF. Here the CDR3 DNA reads TGCGCCAGCAGCTTACTAGCGGGAGGGGGCAATGAGCAGTTCTTC. Full variable domain (remainder filled in from reference TRBV5-1 and TRBJ2-1): KAGVTQTPRYLIKTRGQQVTLSCSPISGHRSVSWYQQTPGQGLQFLFEYFSETQRNKGNFPGRFSGRQFSNSRSEMNVSTLELGDSALYLCASSLLAGGGNEQFFGPGTRLTVL.

This clonotype was observed a handful of times. The chain recombines TRBV3-1 with TRBJ2-5, with D tentatively TRBD2 (6 bases). The CDR3 contains 16 residues. Deletions cut 0 bases from V and 7 bases from J, with 18 bases between. CDR1 and CDR2 (germline): LGHDT, YNNKEL (reference sequence). The CDR3 is CASSQDRRGKEGTQYF. CDR3 sequence (DNA): TGTGCCAGCAGCCAAGATCGCCGGGGCAAGGAGGGGACCCAGTACTTC.

This clonotype was seen ten or more times. The V gene is TRBV2, the J gene TRBJ2-1; maybe TRBD2 (6 bases). Deletions cut 1 base from V and 3 bases from J, with 10 bases between. The CDR3 is 15 amino acids. Germline-derived CDR1 and CDR2 are SNHLY and FYNNEI. The CDR3 is CASSEEGGYYNEQFF. The CDR3, as DNA: TGTGCCAGCAGTGAAGAGGGAGGCTACTACAATGAGCAGTTCTTC.

This clonotype has only a few counts. The chain couples TRBV19 to TRBJ1-5, with no clear D. Germline V gives CDR1 LNHDA, CDR2 SQIVND (reference sequence). The CDR3 covers 14 residues. Trimming stripped 8 bases from V and 6 bases from J, with 17 bases between. The CDR3 loop reads CASGLTGGFQPQHF. The CDR3 nucleotides are TGTGCCAGTGGCTTAACGGGCGGTTTTCAGCCCCAGCATTTT.

This sequence joins TRBV11-2 and TRBJ2-7; a possible D gene is TRBD2 (6 bases). The CDR3 extends over 18 amino acids. Per the germline V gene, CDR1 is SGHAT and CDR2 is FQNNGV. V lost 1 base, J lost 3 bases, and 22 bases lay in between. In DNA form, the CDR3 reads TGTGCCAGCAGCTTAGGTATTAGCGGACTGTCGGGGATCTACGAGCAGTACTTC. It translates to CASSLGISGLSGIYEQYF.

J is TRBJ2-3 and V is TRBV24-1; possibly TRBD2 for D (6 bases). CDR1 and CDR2 from the germline V gene are KGHDR and SFDVKD. This CDR3 is built from 14 residues. V lost 4 bases and J lost 6, with 13 bases in between. The DNA for the CDR3 is TGTGCCACCAGTGACCCAAAAACTAGCGATACGCAGTATTTT. It translates to CATSDPKTSDTQYF.

This clonotype came up a few times. The chain links TRBV30 to TRBJ1-1; D not certain. The germline V gene encodes CDR1 GTSNPN and CDR2 SVGIG (reference sequence). CDR3 size: 13 residues. Trimming took 0 bases from V and 4 from J, leaving 9 bases between them. The CDR3 DNA sequence: TGTGCCTGGAGTGTTCGTGCGGGCACTGAAGCTTTCTTT. This translates into CAWSVRAGTEAFF.

This clonotype showed up many times. The J gene is TRBJ2-5, the V gene TRBV3-1; D perhaps matches TRBD2 (6 bases). The CDR3 covers 14 residues. Germline V CDR1 and CDR2: LGHDT, YNNKEL (reference sequence). Trimming shortened V by 1 base and J by 7 bases, and 13 bases separated the two germline ends. The CDR3 loop is CASSQGVGEVTQYF. In DNA, the CDR3 is TGTGCCAGCAGCCAAGGAGTGGGGGAGGTGACCCAGTACTTC.

Only a few counts were recorded for this clonotype. This chain links TRBV13 with TRBJ2-7; 9 bases are shared with TRBD2. V lost 3 bases and J lost 2; bases outside the gene matches: 14. This CDR3 has 18 residues. Germline V gives CDR1 PRHDT, CDR2 FYEKMQ (reference sequence). CDR3 bases: TGTGCCAGCAGCTTCCGGGGCGGGCGGGAGGGCCCCACCTACGAGCAGTACTTC. Translated, it gives CASSFRGGREGPTYEQYF.

This clonotype was counted at least ten times. V gene TRBV5-6 combines with J gene TRBJ1-1; no clear D gene. Trimming cost V 4 bases and J 2 bases, with 6 bases left between them. The CDR3 consists of 12 residues. Germline-derived CDR1 and CDR2 are SGHDT and YYEEEE. CDR3: CASSQINTEAFF. Here the CDR3 DNA reads TGTGCCAGCAGCCAGATAAACACTGAAGCTTTCTTT. The full variable domain, with the rest looked up from reference TRBV5-6 and TRBJ1-1, is DAGVTQSPTHLIKTRGQQVTLRCSPKSGHDTVSWYQQALGQGPQFIFQYYEEEERQRGNFPDRFSGHQFPNYSSELNVNALLLGDSALYLCASSQINTEAFFGQGTRLTVV.

The V and J genes are TRBV6-2 or TRBV6-3 and TRBJ1-1; tentative D call: TRBD1 (5 bases). This CDR3 has 14 residues. The germline V gene encodes CDR1 MNHEY and CDR2 SVGEGT. Trimming took off 4 bases at V and 1 base at J, with 10 bases between the two ends. CDR3 amino acids: CASSWGGENTEAFF. The CDR3 nucleotides read TGTGCCAGCAGTTGGGGGGGGGAGAACACTGAAGCTTTCTTT.

This chain connects TRBV19 to TRBJ1-4; D remains ambiguous. This CDR3 is built from 13 residues. CDR1 LNHDA and CDR2 SQIVND come from the germline V gene (reference sequence). With 2 bases removed from V and 8 bases from J, the gap between germline ends came to 9 bases. CDR3: CASSIMEGEKLFF. In DNA, the CDR3 is TGTGCCAGTAGTATAATGGAAGGCGAAAAACTGTTTTTT.

This clonotype showed up many times. This chain uses TRBV4-3 with TRBJ1-2, with a tentative D call TRBD1 (5 bases). This CDR3 has 15 amino acids. The germline CDR1 and CDR2 sequences are LGHNA and YSLEER. The V gene lost 0 bases and the J gene lost 4 bases, with 12 bases spanning the gap. The CDR3 protein is CASSQEWQGFYGYTF. Here the CDR3 DNA reads TGCGCCAGCAGCCAAGAGTGGCAGGGCTTCTATGGCTACACCTTC.

The chain combines TRBV7-9 with TRBJ1-2; D is uncertain. The CDR3 spans 12 residues. Trimming left V 6 bases short and J 2 bases short, with 7 bases between. Germline CDR1 reads SEHNR; CDR2 reads FQNEAQ (reference sequence). The CDR3 is CASRSNNYGYTF. DNA of the CDR3: TGTGCCAGCAGGAGTAACAACTATGGCTACACCTTC.

This clonotype was seen many times. This sequence joins TRBV27 and TRBJ2-7, with a possible D match to TRBD1 (5 bases). The CDR3 has 17 residues. Deletions cut 4 bases from V and 1 base from J, with 20 bases between. Germline-derived CDR1 and CDR2 are MNHEY and SMNVEV (reference sequence). The CDR3 region has the DNA TGTGCCAGCAGTTCCTACTCCACAGGACCTAAGTCCTACGAGCAGTACTTC. This codes for CASSSYSTGPKSYEQYF.

This clonotype was found a few times. A much larger clone differs by one base, so this may be a read error. The chain is built from TRBV2 and TRBJ2-2; D might be TRBD2 (6 bases). Germline loops: CDR1 SNHLY, CDR2 FYNNEI. There are 13 residues in the CDR3. V lost 5 bases and J lost 6, with 10 bases in between. The CDR3 nucleotides are TGTGCCAGCAGTATGTGGGGGGCCGGGGAGCTGTTTTTT. Amino acid sequence: CASSMWGAGELFF.

This clonotype occurred many times. The chain combines TRBV27 with TRBJ1-6; no firm D call. The CDR3 has 15 amino acids. Germline values: CDR1 MNHEY, CDR2 SMNVEV (reference sequence). Trimming pared 4 bases from V and 5 bases from J, leaving 12 bases between. CDR3 bases: TGTGCCAGCAGTTCTGGCAGCACAAATAATTCACCCCTCCACTTT. Its protein product is CASSSGSTNNSPLHF.

The gene calls are TRBV20-1 and TRBJ2-7; 7 bases match TRBD2. The CDR3 has 13 amino acids. J lost 3 bases, V lost 1 base, and 3 bases had no gene match. CDR1 DFQATT and CDR2 SNEGSKA come from the germline V gene (reference sequence). The CDR3 region has the DNA TGCAGTGCTAGAGTGACTAGCAGCTACGAGCAGTACTTC. The encoded protein is CSARVTSSYEQYF.

This chain joins TRBV5-1 and TRBJ1-2, with D uncertain. The CDR3 is 13 amino acids. CDR1 and CDR2 from the germline V gene are SGHRS and YFSETQ. Trimming took off 5 bases at V and 5 bases at J, with 13 bases between the two ends. The DNA for the CDR3 is TGCGCCAGCAGTGAGGACGGTCGGTATGGCTACACCTTC. Its translation: CASSEDGRYGYTF.

Ten or more counts support this clonotype. A much more abundant neighbour one base away suggests this may be a read error. This chain connects TRBV12-3 or TRBV12-4 to TRBJ2-5; D is uncertain. Trimming cost V 6 bases and J 1 base, with 3 bases left between them. This CDR3 region has 11 residues. The CDR3 is CASRFQETQYF. DNA of the CDR3: TGTGCCAGCAGGTTCCAAGAGACCCAGTACTTC.

This chain links TRBV12-3 or TRBV12-4 with TRBJ2-5, with D uncertain. This CDR3 is 14 amino acids long. Trimming took off 3 bases at V and 5 bases at J, with 13 bases between the two ends. The CDR3 sequence is CASSLGSLVETQYF. The CDR3 DNA follows: TGTGCCAGCAGTTTGGGCAGCCTGGTTGAGACCCAGTACTTC.

This clonotype was detected ten times or more. The V gene is TRBV12-3 or TRBV12-4, the J gene TRBJ1-1; D may be TRBD1 (5 bases). The CDR3 extends over 13 amino acids. Trimming removed 6 bases from V and 4 bases from J, with 12 bases in between. CDR3 residues: CASSRGAGTEAFF. The CDR3 nucleotides are TGTGCCAGCAGCCGGGGCGCCGGCACTGAAGCTTTCTTT.

This clonotype was counted at least ten times. This chain connects TRBV7-2 to TRBJ2-5; D is undetermined. This CDR3 has 13 amino acids. V lost 6 bases, J lost 1 base, and 9 bases lay in between. CDR1 and CDR2 from the germline V gene are SGHTA and FQGNSA. The CDR3 DNA sequence: TGTGCCAGCAGGAGGAGTTCCCAAGAGACCCAGTACTTC. As protein: CASRRSSQETQYF.

This clonotype was seen ten or more times. The CDR3 reads CASSYLPLTGFHEQYF. In DNA form, the CDR3 reads TGTGCCAGCAGTTACCTTCCACTGACAGGGTTCCACGAGCAGTACTTC. V and J are TRBV6-5 and TRBJ2-7; TRBD1 matches at 7 bases. Germline values: CDR1 MNHEY, CDR2 SVGAGI. V was clipped by 2 bases and J by 5 bases; unmatched bases: 12. The CDR3 runs to 16 residues.

The chain employs TRBV18 and TRBJ1-2; D unresolved. CDR3 size: 13 residues. Trimming took 2 bases from V and 7 from J, leaving 11 bases between them. Looked up from germline, CDR1 is KGHSH and CDR2 is LQKENI. The CDR3 reads CASSPGDLGGYTF. CDR3 nucleotides: TGTGCCAGCTCACCAGGGGATCTTGGTGGCTACACCTTC.

This clonotype was picked up one time. The chain joins TRBV6-2 or TRBV6-3 to TRBJ2-7; 7 bases fit TRBD1. Germline V lookup: CDR1 MNHEY, CDR2 SVGEGT. The CDR3 has 15 residues. V shed 0 bases, J shed 6 bases, and the junction held 8 bases outside the gene matches. The CDR3 spells CASSYSIVAGGEQYF. The CDR3 DNA reads TGTGCCAGCAGTTACTCGATAGTGGCAGGGGGCGAGCAGTACTTC.

The CDR3 coding sequence is TGTGCCTGGAGTGTACTTCCTGGAAACACCATATATTTT. It is translated as CAWSVLPGNTIYF. This chain links TRBV30 with TRBJ1-3; D is unresolved. Germline values: CDR1 GTSNPN, CDR2 SVGIG (reference sequence). The germline V and J ends were trimmed by 0 bases and 2 bases, with 5 bases remaining between them. This CDR3 spans 13 amino acids. Combining the CDR3 with reference TRBV30 and TRBJ1-3 gives the whole variable domain SQTIHQWPATLVQPVGSPLSLECTVEGTSNPNLYWYRQAAGRGLQLLFYSVGIGQISSEVPQNLSASRPQDRQFILSSKKLLLSDSGFYLCAWSVLPGNTIYFGEGSWLTVV.

This clonotype occurred a few times. The rearrangement uses TRBV6-2 or TRBV6-3 and TRBJ2-2; TRBD2 aligns across 13 bases. The CDR3 contains 17 residues. Germline V gene data show CDR1 as MNHEY and CDR2 as SVGEGT. The ends lost 6 bases at V and 1 base at J; junction bases unmatched: 5. This CDR3 reads CASSSRLAGGNTGELFF. For the CDR3, the DNA is TGTGCCAGCAGCTCCCGACTAGCGGGAGGGAACACCGGGGAGCTGTTTTTT.